This T cell receptor beta chain was recorded in a study of control samples from healthy donors and cancer patients. The data were produced by immunoSEQ multiplex PCR, yet TCRdb's version contains in-frame clones alone and is incomplete. The repertoire has tens of thousands of clones, 80% to 90% of them found once; the top ten carry under 3%. The receptor's source is a woman aged 45-59 years with head and neck cancer. Sample: PBMCs.

The CDR3, as DNA: TGCGCCAGCAGCCAAGACCCCCAGGGGGCCCAAGGCTATGGCTACACCTTC. It encodes CASSQDPQGAQGYGYTF. The J gene is TRBJ1-2, the V gene TRBV4-1; 8 nucleotides align to TRBD1. This CDR3 comprises 17 residues. V lost 0 bases and J lost 4; bases outside the gene matches: 10. The germline V gene encodes CDR1 MGHRA and CDR2 YSYEKL.